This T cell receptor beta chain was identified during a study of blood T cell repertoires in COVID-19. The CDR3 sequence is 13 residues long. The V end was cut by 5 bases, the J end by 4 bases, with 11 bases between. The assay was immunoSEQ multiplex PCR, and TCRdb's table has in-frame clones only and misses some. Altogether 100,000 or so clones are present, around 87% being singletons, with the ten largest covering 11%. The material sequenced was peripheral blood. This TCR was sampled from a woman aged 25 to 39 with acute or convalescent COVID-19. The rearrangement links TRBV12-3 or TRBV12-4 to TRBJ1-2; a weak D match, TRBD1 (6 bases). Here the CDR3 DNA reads TGTGCCAGCAGTCCGACAGGCACCTATGGCTACACCTTC. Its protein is CASSPTGTYGYTF.